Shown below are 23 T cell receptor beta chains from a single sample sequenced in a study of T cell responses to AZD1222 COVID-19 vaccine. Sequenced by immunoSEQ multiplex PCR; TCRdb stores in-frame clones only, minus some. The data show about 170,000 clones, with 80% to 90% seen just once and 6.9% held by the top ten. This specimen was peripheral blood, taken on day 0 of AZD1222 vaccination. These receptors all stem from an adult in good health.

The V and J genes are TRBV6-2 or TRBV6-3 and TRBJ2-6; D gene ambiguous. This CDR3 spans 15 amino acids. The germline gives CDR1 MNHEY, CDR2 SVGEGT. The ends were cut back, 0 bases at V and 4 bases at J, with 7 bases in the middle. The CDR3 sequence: CASSYSGSGANVLTF. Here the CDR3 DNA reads TGTGCCAGCAGTTACTCAGGGTCAGGGGCCAACGTCCTGACTTTC.

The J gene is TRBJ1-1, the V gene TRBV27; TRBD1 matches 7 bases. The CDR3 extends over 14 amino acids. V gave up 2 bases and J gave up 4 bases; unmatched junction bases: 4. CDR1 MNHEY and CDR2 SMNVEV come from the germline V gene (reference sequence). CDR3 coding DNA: TGTGCCAGCAGTTTAACAGGGGTGGGCACTGAAGCTTTCTTT. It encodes CASSLTGVGTEAFF.

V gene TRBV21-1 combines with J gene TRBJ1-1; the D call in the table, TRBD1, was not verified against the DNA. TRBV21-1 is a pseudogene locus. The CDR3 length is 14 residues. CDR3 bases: TGTGCCAGCAGCAAAGCGGGCGATATCACTGAAGCTTTCTTT. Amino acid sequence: CASSKAGDITEAFF.

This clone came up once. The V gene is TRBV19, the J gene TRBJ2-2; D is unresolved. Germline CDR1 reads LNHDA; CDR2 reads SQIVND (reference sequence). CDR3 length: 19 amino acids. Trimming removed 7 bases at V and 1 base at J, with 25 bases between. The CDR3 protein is CASTIRPHSDIKNTGELFF. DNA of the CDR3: TGTGCCAGTACCATACGGCCGCACAGCGACATTAAGAACACCGGGGAGCTGTTTTTT. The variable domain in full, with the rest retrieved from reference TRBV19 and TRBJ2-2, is DGGITQSPKYLFRKEGQNVTLSCEQNLNHDAMYWYRQDPGQGLRLIYYSQIVNDFQKGDIAEGYSVSREKKESFPLTVTSAQKNPTAFYLCASTIRPHSDIKNTGELFFGEGSRLTVL.

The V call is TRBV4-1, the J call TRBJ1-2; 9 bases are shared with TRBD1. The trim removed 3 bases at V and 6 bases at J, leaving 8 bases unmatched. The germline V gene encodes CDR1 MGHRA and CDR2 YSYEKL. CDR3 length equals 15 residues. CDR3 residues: CASSHEGTGKNGYTF. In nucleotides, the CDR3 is TGCGCCAGCAGCCACGAAGGGACAGGGAAGAATGGCTACACCTTC.

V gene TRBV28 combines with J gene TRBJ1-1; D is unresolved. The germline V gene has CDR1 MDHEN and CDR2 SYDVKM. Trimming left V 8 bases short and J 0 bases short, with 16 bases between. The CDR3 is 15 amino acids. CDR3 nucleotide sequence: TGTGCCAGCGAGAGAGGGAAATCGATGAACACTGAAGCTTTCTTT. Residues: CASERGKSMNTEAFF.

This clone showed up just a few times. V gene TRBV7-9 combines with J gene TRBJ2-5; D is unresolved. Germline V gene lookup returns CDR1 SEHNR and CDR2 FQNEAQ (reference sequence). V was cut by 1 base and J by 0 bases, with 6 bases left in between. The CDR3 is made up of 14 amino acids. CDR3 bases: TGTGCCAGCAGCTTAGTCCGGGACCAAGAGACCCAGTACTTC. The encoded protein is CASSLVRDQETQYF.

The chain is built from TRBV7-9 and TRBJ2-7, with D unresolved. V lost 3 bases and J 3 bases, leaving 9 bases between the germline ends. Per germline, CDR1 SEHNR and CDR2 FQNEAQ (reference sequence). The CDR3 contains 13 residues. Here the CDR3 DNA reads TGTGCCAGCAGCTTTGTCGGCGACTACGAGCAGTACTTC. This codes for CASSFVGDYEQYF.

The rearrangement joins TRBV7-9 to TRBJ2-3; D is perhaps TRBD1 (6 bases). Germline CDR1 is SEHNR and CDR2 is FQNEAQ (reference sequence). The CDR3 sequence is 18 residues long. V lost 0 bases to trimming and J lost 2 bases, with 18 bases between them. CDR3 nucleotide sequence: TGTGCCAGCAGCTTAGCGTCGACAGGCCCCTATTTCACAGATACGCAGTATTTT. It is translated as CASSLASTGPYFTDTQYF.

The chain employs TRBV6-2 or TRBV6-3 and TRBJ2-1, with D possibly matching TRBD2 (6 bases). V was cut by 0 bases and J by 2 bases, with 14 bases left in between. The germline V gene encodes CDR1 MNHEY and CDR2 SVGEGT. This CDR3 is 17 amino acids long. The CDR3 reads CASSYSAGLRPYNEQFF. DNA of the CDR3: TGTGCCAGCAGTTACTCAGCGGGTTTGAGGCCCTACAATGAGCAGTTCTTC.

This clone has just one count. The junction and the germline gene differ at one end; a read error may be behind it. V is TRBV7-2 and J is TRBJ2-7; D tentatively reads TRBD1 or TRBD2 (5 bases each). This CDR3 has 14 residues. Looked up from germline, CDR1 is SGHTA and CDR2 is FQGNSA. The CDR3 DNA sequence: TGTGCCAGCAGCTATGGGACGGCATCCTTCGAGCAGTACTTC. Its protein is CASSYGTASFEQYF.

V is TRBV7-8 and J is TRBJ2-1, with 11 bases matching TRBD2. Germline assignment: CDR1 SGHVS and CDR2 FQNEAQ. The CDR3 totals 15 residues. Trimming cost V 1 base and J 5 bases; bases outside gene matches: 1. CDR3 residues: CASSLGLAGNNEQFF. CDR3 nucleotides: TGTGCCAGCAGCTTAGGACTAGCGGGGAACAATGAGCAGTTCTTC.

The chain's CDR3 is CASSVMTGGRSGELFF. The CDR3 DNA sequence: TGCGCCAGCAGCGTGATGACAGGGGGCAGGTCCGGGGAGCTGTTTTTT. The J gene is TRBJ2-2, the V gene TRBV5-1; 10 bases align to TRBD1. Unmatched junction bases numbered 9, after V lost 4 bases and J lost 6 bases. CDR1 and CDR2 from the germline V gene are SGHRS and YFSETQ. CDR3 length equals 16 residues.

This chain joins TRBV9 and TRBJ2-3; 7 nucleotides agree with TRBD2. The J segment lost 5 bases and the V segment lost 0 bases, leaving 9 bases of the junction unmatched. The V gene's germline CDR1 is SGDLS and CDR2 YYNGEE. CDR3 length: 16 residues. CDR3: CASSVEGGWPLDTQYF. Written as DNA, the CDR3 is TGTGCCAGCAGCGTAGAGGGAGGGTGGCCCCTAGATACGCAGTATTTT.

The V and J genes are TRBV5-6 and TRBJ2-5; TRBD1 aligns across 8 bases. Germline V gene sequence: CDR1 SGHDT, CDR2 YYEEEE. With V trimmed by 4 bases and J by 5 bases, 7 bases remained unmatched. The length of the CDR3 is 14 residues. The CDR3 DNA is TGTGCCAGCAGCCAACCAGGGGGCCGGGAGACCCAGTACTTC. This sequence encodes CASSQPGGRETQYF.

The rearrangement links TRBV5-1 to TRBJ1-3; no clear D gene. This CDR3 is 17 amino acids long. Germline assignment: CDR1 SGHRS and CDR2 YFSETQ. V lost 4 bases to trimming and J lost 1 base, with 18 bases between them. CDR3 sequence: CASSPDPGSESGNTIYF. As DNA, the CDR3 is TGCGCCAGCAGCCCGGACCCCGGGTCAGAGTCTGGAAACACCATATATTTT.

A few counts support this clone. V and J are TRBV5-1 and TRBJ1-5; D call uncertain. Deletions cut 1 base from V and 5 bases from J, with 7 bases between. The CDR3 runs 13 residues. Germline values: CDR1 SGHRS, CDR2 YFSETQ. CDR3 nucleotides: TGCGCCAGCAGCTTGTCTCTGGATCAGCCCCAGCATTTT. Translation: CASSLSLDQPQHF.

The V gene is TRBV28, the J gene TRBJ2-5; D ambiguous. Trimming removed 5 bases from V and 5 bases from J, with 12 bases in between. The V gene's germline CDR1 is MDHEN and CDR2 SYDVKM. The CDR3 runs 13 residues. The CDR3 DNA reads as TGTGCCAGCAGTGGACCTGGGTCGGAGACCCAGTACTTC. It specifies CASSGPGSETQYF.

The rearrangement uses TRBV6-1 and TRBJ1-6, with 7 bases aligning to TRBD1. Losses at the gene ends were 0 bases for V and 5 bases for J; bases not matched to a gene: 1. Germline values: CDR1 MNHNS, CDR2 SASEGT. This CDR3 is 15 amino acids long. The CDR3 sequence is CASSEAGTDNSPLHF. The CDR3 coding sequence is TGTGCCAGCAGTGAAGCAGGGACAGATAATTCACCCCTCCACTTT.

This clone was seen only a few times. As DNA, the CDR3 is TGTGCCAGCAGCGCGACAGGGCCTACTGAAGCTTTCTTT. Translating it yields CASSATGPTEAFF. V gene TRBV2 combines with J gene TRBJ1-1; TRBD1 matches at 7 bases. J lost 5 bases, V lost 6 bases, and 6 bases had no gene match. This CDR3 contains 13 residues. Germline V gives CDR1 SNHLY, CDR2 FYNNEI. Full variable domain (outside the CDR3, taken from reference TRBV2 and TRBJ1-1): EPEVTQTPSHQVTQMGQEVILRCVPISNHLYFYWYRQILGQKVEFLVSFYNNEISEKSEIFDDQFSVERPDGSNFTLKIRSTKLEDSAMYFCASSATGPTEAFFGQGTRLTVV.

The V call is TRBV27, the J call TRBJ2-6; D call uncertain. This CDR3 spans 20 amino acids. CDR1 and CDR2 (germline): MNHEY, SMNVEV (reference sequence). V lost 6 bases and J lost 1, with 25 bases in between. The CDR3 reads CASRVFSHSNTRSGANVLTF. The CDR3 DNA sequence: TGTGCCAGCAGAGTTTTTTCCCATAGTAATACAAGGTCTGGGGCCAACGTCCTGACTTTC.

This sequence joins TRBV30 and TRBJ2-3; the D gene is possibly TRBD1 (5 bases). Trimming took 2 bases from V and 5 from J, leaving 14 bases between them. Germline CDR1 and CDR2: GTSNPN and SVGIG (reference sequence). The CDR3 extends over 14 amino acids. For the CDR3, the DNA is TGTGCCTGGAGTAACGGCCAGGGCAGAGATACGCAGTATTTT. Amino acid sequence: CAWSNGQGRDTQYF.

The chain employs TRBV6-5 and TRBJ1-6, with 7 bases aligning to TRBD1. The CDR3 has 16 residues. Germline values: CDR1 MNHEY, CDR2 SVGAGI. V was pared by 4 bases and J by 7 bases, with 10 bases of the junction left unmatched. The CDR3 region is CASSSPRQGGNSPLHF. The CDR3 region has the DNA TGTGCCAGCAGTTCACCAAGACAGGGTGGCAATTCACCCCTCCACTTT.